A single sample gave rise to the 10 T cell receptor beta chains below, sequenced in a study of blood T cell repertoires in COVID-19 (TCRdb year 2020). Receptors were amplified or captured by the immunoSEQ multiplex PCR assay. Entries here come from immuneACCESS through TCRdb and include only in-frame sequences with V and J called. Some clones fail to appear in such tables; in the studies checked, an unresolved V gene covers under half of the shortfall, and the cause of the remainder is unknown. Recorded for this sample are about 300,000 clones; 85% to 90% of them occurred a single time. About 5% of the sample goes to the ten largest clones. Sequenced: peripheral blood. Receptors originate from a man in his forties or fifties with acute or convalescent COVID-19.

This chain joins TRBV9 and TRBJ2-4; the D gene is possibly TRBD2 (5 bases). The V gene's germline CDR1 is SGDLS and CDR2 YYNGEE. The V end lost 0 bases, the J end lost 1 base, and 5 bases lay between the germline ends. The CDR3 has 14 residues. CDR3 region: CASSVGGAKNIQYF. DNA of the CDR3: TGTGCCAGCAGCGTAGGAGGGGCCAAAAACATTCAGTACTTC.

The chain carries TRBV4-2 and TRBJ1-5; 8 bases map to TRBD1. Unmatched junction bases numbered 9, after V lost 0 bases and J lost 5 bases. CDR1 LGHNA and CDR2 YNFKEQ come from the germline V gene. CDR3 length: 17 amino acids. The CDR3: CASSQESGQGGYQPQHF. CDR3 nucleotides: TGTGCCAGCAGCCAAGAATCCGGACAGGGAGGTTATCAGCCCCAGCATTTT.

The chain employs TRBV11-3 and TRBJ2-3, with a possible D match to TRBD1 (6 bases). This CDR3 comprises 14 residues. Between the trimmed V and J ends, which lost 8 bases and 0 bases, there was a span of 12 bases. The germline V gene encodes CDR1 SGHNT and CDR2 YENEEA. The chain's CDR3 is CASSEDSSTDTQYF. DNA of the CDR3: TGTGCCAGCTCCGAGGACAGCAGCACAGATACGCAGTATTTT.

This chain uses TRBV13 with TRBJ2-7; TRBD2 might be the D (5 bases). V gave up 2 bases and J gave up 3 bases, with 14 bases separating them. Germline CDR1 is PRHDT and CDR2 is FYEKMQ (reference sequence). CDR3 length equals 15 residues. The CDR3 region is CASSLSGKNDYEQYF. The DNA for the CDR3 is TGTGCCAGCAGCTTATCCGGGAAGAATGACTACGAGCAGTACTTC. Drawing the rest from reference TRBV13 and TRBJ2-7, the complete variable domain is AAGVIQSPRHLIKEKRETATLKCYPIPRHDTVYWYQQGPGQDPQFLISFYEKMQSDKGSIPDRFSAQQFSDYHSELNMSSLELGDSALYFCASSLSGKNDYEQYFGPGTRLTVT.

This chain links TRBV7-8 with TRBJ1-1; TRBD1 might be the D (6 bases). V was cut by 5 bases and J by 7 bases, with 11 bases left in between. Germline CDR1 and CDR2: SGHVS and FQNEAQ. The CDR3 length is 12 residues. This CDR3 is CASSPGTREAFF. DNA of the CDR3: TGTGCCAGCAGCCCGGGGACACGTGAAGCTTTCTTT. Variable domain in full (rest from reference TRBV7-8 and TRBJ1-1): GAGVSQSPRYKVAKRGQDVALRCDPISGHVSLFWYQQALGQGPEFLTYFQNEAQLDKSGLPSDRFFAERPEGSVSTLKIQRTQQEDSAVYLCASSPGTREAFFGQGTRLTVV.

The chain employs TRBV4-1 and TRBJ2-1, with TRBD1 as a possible D gene (6 bases). Germline values: CDR1 MGHRA, CDR2 YSYEKL. The CDR3 is made up of 16 amino acids. Trimming took 2 bases from V and 6 from J, leaving 17 bases between them. CDR3 region: CASSQLGTRAANEQFF. The CDR3 bases are TGCGCCAGCAGCCAACTGGGGACAAGGGCGGCCAATGAGCAGTTCTTC.

The chain is built from TRBV6-5 and TRBJ1-2; the match to TRBD1 covers 8 bases. Germline V lookup: CDR1 MNHEY, CDR2 SVGAGI. J lost 8 bases, V lost 6 bases, and 11 bases had no gene match. The CDR3 has 14 amino acids. The CDR3 spells CASRAYQGAGGYTF. The DNA of the CDR3 is TGTGCCAGCAGAGCCTATCAGGGGGCAGGAGGCTACACCTTC.

The table lists this clone with a count of one. This sequence joins TRBV29-1 and TRBJ2-3; 10 nucleotides align to TRBD1. This CDR3 has 15 residues. Germline CDR1 reads SQVTM; CDR2 reads ANQGSEA. With V trimmed by 3 bases and J by 2 bases, 5 bases remained unmatched. The DNA for the CDR3 is TGCAGCGTTGATGGGACAGGGGAAAACACAGATACGCAGTATTTT. Its protein is CSVDGTGENTDTQYF.

The chain links TRBV5-1 to TRBJ1-2; TRBD1 matches at 10 bases. Looked up from germline, CDR1 is SGHRS and CDR2 is YFSETQ. V was pared by 4 bases and J by 7 bases, with 7 bases of the junction left unmatched. The CDR3 covers 14 residues. The CDR3 spells CASSLGTGDGGYTF. The CDR3 coding sequence is TGCGCCAGCAGCCTGGGGACAGGGGACGGTGGCTACACCTTC.

The rearrangement joins TRBV18 to TRBJ1-1, with D perhaps matching TRBD1 (5 bases). From germline, CDR1 is KGHSH and CDR2 LQKENI. The CDR3 sequence is 15 residues long. The V end lost 2 bases, the J end lost 4 bases, and 14 bases lay between the germline ends. The CDR3 DNA reads TGTGCCAGCTCACCAGAGGGCCCGGGGGGCACTGAAGCTTTCTTT. Translating gives CASSPEGPGGTEAFF. The complete variable domain, with remaining parts taken from reference TRBV18 and TRBJ1-1, reads NAGVMQNPRHLVRRRGQEARLRCSPMKGHSHVYWYRQLPEEGLKFMVYLQKENIIDESGMPKERFSAEFPKEGPSILRIQQVVRGDSAAYFCASSPEGPGGTEAFFGQGTRLTVV.